This is a list of T cell receptor beta chains from one sample in a study of regulatory T cells in long-lasting Graves disease. TCRdb redid the calling of the multiplex PCR reads with MiXCR, one entry per CDR3 protein. This table holds approximately 210,000 distinct CDR3 sequences, around 17% found once. The specimen was peripheral blood mononuclear cells (PBMCs), collected at new diagnosis, from a patient treated with antithyroid drugs. The receptors stem from a female donor with Graves disease. Both conserved end residues are part of each CDR3. The D gene is left open where the match is weak. Part of the rows lack a size; the others show once, few, many or a class for expanded clones.

clone_size: few
j_call: TRBJ2-2
v_call: TRBV20-1
d_call: TRBD2
cdr3_aa: CSARELAGDTGELVF
cdr3_nt: TGCAGTGCTAGAGAACTAGCGGGGGACACCGGGGAGCTGGTTTTT

clone_size: many
j_call: TRBJ2-1
v_call: TRBV6-1
d_call: .
cdr3_aa: CASSPLESGPYNEQFF
cdr3_nt: TGTGCCAGCAGTCCACTAGAGAGCGGCCCCTACAATGAGCAGTTCTTC

clone_size: many
j_call: TRBJ1-1
v_call: TRBV9
d_call: .
cdr3_aa: CASSVGTANTEAFF
cdr3_nt: TGTGCCAGCAGCGTAGGGACGGCGAACACTGAAGCTTTCTTT

clone_size: many
j_call: TRBJ2-2
v_call: TRBV27
d_call: TRBD1
cdr3_aa: CASSRTGGGGELFF
cdr3_nt: TGTGCCAGCAGCCGTACAGGGGGCGGCGGGGAGCTGTTTTTT

clone_size: .
j_call: TRBJ1-4
v_call: TRBV27
d_call: .
cdr3_aa: CASSGDGNEKLFF
cdr3_nt: TGTGCCAGCAGTGGGGACGGTAATGAAAAACTGTTTTTT

clone_size: .
j_call: TRBJ1-3
v_call: TRBV4-2
d_call: .
cdr3_aa: CASSREDLRSGNTIYF
cdr3_nt: TGTGCCAGCAGCCGAGAAGACTTACGCTCTGGAAACACCATATATTTT

clone_size: many
j_call: TRBJ1-5
v_call: TRBV30
d_call: .
cdr3_aa: CAWSRVSGQPQHF
cdr3_nt: TGTGCCTGGAGCAGGGTGAGCGGTCAGCCCCAGCATTTT

clone_size: many
j_call: TRBJ2-1
v_call: TRBV11-2
d_call: .
cdr3_aa: CASSLVDRYNEQFF
cdr3_nt: TGTGCCAGCAGCTTAGTAGACAGATACAATGAGCAGTTCTTC

clone_size: .
j_call: TRBJ2-5
v_call: TRBV6-1
d_call: TRBD2
cdr3_aa: CASIPTSGHQETQYF
cdr3_nt: TGTGCCAGCATACCGACTAGCGGTCATCAAGAGACCCAGTACTTC

clone_size: many
j_call: TRBJ2-5
v_call: TRBV5-8
d_call: TRBD1
cdr3_aa: CASSYDRDETQYF
cdr3_nt: TGTGCCAGCAGCTATGACAGGGATGAGACCCAGTACTTC

clone_size: many
j_call: TRBJ2-7
v_call: TRBV29-1
d_call: TRBD1
cdr3_aa: CSVGTGGSYEQYF
cdr3_nt: TGCAGCGTCGGGACAGGGGGCTCCTACGAGCAGTACTTC

clone_size: many
j_call: TRBJ2-7
v_call: TRBV7-9
d_call: .
cdr3_aa: CASSNTQGKEYF
cdr3_nt: TGTGCCAGCAGCAACACGCAGGGGAAGGAGTACTTC

clone_size: .
j_call: TRBJ2-5
v_call: TRBV24-1
d_call: .
cdr3_aa: CATSAGGFHRETQYF
cdr3_nt: TGTGCCACCAGTGCTGGTGGATTCCATAGGGAGACCCAGTACTTC

clone_size: many
j_call: TRBJ2-1
v_call: TRBV4-3
d_call: .
cdr3_aa: CASSQEARHGGEQFF
cdr3_nt: TGCGCCAGCAGCCAAGAAGCTCGCCACGGGGGAGAGCAGTTCTTC

clone_size: many
j_call: TRBJ2-1
v_call: TRBV7-2
d_call: .
cdr3_aa: CASSRDPIYNEQFF
cdr3_nt: TGTGCCAGCAGCCGGGACCCTATTTACAATGAGCAGTTCTTC

clone_size: many
j_call: TRBJ1-2
v_call: TRBV5-8
d_call: TRBD1
cdr3_aa: CASSFRTGGNYGYTF
cdr3_nt: TGTGCCAGCAGCTTCAGGACAGGGGGAAACTATGGCTACACCTTC

clone_size: many
j_call: TRBJ2-7
v_call: TRBV6-2/TRBV6-3
d_call: .
cdr3_aa: CASSPLAVYEQYF
cdr3_nt: TGTGCCAGCAGTCCCCTGGCAGTCTACGAGCAGTACTTC

clone_size: many
j_call: TRBJ2-1
v_call: TRBV11-2
d_call: TRBD1
cdr3_aa: CASKTTGLIYNEQFF
cdr3_nt: TGTGCCAGCAAAACGACAGGGCTGATATACAATGAGCAGTTCTTC

clone_size: .
j_call: TRBJ2-3
v_call: TRBV6-6
d_call: TRBD2
cdr3_aa: CASSYSTSGRDTQYF
cdr3_nt: TGTGCCAGCAGTTACTCGACTAGCGGCAGAGATACGCAGTATTTT